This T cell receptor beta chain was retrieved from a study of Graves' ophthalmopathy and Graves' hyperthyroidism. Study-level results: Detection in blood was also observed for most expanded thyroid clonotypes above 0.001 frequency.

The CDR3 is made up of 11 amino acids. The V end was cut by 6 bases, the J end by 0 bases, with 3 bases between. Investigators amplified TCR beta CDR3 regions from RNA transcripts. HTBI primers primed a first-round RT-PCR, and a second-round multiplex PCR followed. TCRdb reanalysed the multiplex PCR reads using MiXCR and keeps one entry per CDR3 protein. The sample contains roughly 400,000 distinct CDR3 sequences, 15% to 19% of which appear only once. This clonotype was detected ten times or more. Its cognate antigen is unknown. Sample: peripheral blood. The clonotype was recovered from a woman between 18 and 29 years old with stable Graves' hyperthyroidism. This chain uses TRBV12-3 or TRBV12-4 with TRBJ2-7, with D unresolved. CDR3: CASRASYEQYF. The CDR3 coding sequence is TGTGCCAGCAGGGCCTCCTACGAGCAGTACTTC.